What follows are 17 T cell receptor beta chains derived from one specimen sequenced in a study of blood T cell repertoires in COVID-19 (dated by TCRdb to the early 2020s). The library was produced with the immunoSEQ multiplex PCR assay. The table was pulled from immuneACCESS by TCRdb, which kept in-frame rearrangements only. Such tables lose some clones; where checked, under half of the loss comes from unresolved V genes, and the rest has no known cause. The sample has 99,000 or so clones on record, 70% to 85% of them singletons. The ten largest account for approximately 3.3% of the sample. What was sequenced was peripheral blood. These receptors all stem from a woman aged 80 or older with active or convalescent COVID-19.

The CDR3 spells CAISVGGQPQHF. CDR3 in DNA: TGTGCCATCAGTGTAGGGGGTCAGCCCCAGCATTTT. The chain uses TRBV10-3 and TRBJ1-5; tentative D call: TRBD1 (6 bases). The CDR3 has 12 amino acids. V lost 4 bases and J lost 6, with 7 bases in between. Germline CDR1 and CDR2: ENHRY and SYGVKD.

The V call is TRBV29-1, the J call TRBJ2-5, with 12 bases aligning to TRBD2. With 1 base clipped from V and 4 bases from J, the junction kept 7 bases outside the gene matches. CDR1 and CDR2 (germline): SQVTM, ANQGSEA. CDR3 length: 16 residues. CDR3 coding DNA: TGCAGCGTTGAAGTACCCCTAGCGGGAGGGCGAGAGACCCAGTACTTC. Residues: CSVEVPLAGGRETQYF.

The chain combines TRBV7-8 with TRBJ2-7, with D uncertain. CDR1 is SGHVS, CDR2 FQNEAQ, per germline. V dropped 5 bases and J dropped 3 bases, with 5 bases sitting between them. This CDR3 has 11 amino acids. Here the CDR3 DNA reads TGTGCCAGCAGCCTTTACTACGAGCAGTACTTC. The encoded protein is CASSLYYEQYF.

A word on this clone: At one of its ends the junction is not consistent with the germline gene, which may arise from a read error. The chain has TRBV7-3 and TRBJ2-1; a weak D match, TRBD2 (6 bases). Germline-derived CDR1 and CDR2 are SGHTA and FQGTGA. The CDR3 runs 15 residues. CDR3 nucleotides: TGTGCCAGCAGCGAAACCGGGACTGCCTACCATGAGCAGTTCTTC. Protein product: CASSETGTAYHEQFF.

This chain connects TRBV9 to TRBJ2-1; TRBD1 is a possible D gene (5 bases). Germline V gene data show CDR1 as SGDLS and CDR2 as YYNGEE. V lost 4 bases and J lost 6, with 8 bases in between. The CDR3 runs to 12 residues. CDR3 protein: CASSRRGNEQFF. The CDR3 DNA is TGTGCCAGCAGCAGAAGGGGCAATGAGCAGTTCTTC.

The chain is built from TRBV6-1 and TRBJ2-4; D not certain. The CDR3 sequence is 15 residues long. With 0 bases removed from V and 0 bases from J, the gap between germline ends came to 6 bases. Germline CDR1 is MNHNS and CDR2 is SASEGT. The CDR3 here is CASSEAGLAKNIQYF. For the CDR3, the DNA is TGTGCCAGCAGTGAAGCGGGCTTAGCCAAAAACATTCAGTACTTC.

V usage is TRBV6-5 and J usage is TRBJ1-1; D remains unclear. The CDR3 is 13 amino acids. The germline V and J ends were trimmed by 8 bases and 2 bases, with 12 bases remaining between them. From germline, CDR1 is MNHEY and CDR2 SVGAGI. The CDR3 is CASDKRVNTEAFF. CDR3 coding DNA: TGTGCCAGCGATAAGAGGGTAAACACTGAAGCTTTCTTT.

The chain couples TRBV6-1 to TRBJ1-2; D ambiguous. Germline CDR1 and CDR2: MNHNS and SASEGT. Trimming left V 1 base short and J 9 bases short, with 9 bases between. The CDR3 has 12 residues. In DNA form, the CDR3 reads TGTGCCAGCAGTGAAGTCGGGGATAGCTACACCTTC. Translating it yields CASSEVGDSYTF.

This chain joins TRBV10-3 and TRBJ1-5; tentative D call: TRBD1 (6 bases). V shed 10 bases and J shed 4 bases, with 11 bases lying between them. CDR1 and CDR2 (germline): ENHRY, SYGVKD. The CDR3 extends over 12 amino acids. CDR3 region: CASSTGNQPQHF. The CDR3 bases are TGTGCCAGCTCTACAGGGAATCAGCCCCAGCATTTT.

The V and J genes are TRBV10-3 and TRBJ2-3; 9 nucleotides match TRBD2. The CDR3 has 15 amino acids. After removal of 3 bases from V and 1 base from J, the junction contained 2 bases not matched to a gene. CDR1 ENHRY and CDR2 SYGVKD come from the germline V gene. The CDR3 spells CAISDRLAGTDTQYF. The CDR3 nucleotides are TGTGCCATCAGTGATAGACTAGCGGGCACAGATACGCAGTATTTT.

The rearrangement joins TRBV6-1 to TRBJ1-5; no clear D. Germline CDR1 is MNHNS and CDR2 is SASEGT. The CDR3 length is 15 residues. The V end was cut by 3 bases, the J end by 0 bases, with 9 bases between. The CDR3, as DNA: TGTGCCAGCAGTGATAGAAGCCTTAGCAATCAGCCCCAGCATTTT. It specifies CASSDRSLSNQPQHF.

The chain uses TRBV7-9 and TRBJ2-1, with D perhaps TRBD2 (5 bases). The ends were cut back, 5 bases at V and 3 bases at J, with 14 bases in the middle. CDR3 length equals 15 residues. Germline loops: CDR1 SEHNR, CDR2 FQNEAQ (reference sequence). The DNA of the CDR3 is TGTGCCAGCAGCAAGGAGGCGTTCAGCTACAATGAGCAGTTCTTC. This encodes CASSKEAFSYNEQFF.

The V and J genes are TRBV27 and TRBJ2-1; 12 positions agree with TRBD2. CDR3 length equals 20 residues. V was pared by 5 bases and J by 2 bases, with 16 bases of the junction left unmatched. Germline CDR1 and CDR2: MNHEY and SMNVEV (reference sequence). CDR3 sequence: CASSPRGLAGPLIAYNEQFF. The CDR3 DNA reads TGTGCCAGCAGTCCGAGAGGACTAGCGGGACCCCTGATCGCCTACAATGAGCAGTTCTTC.

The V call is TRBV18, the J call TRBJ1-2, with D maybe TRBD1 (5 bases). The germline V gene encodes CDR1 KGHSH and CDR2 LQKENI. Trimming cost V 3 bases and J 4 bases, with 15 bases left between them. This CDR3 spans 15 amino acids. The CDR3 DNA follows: TGTGCCAGCTCACCCCCCTCGGCGCAGGGCTATGGCTACACCTTC. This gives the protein CASSPPSAQGYGYTF.

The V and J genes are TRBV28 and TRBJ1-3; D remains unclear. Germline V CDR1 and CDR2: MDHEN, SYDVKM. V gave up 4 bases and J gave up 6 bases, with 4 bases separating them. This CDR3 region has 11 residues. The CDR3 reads CASSSVNTIYF. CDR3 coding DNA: TGTGCCAGCAGTTCGGTAAACACCATATATTTT.

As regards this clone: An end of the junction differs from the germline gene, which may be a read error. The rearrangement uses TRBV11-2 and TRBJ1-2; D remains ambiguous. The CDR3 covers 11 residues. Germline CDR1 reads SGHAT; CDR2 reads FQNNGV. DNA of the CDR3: TGTGCCAGCAGCTCTAATTATGGCTACACCTTC. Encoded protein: CASSSNYGYTF.

CDR3 DNA sequence: TGTGCCAGCAGCGTAGGGCGGGGGGGCCGAGATACGCAGTATTTT. Its translation is CASSVGRGGRDTQYF. This sequence joins TRBV9 and TRBJ2-3, with 9 bases matching TRBD2. V gave up 0 bases and J gave up 5 bases; unmatched junction bases: 4. Germline V gives CDR1 SGDLS, CDR2 YYNGEE. This CDR3 comprises 15 residues.